Shown below are 19 T cell receptor beta chains from a single sample sequenced in a study of T cell responses to AZD1222 COVID-19 vaccine. This table comes from immunoSEQ multiplex PCR, and its TCRdb copy is limited to in-frame clones, with some not included. This table has some 25,000 clones, around 87% appearing once. Sample: peripheral blood, taken 28 days after the second AZD1222 dose. These receptors were obtained from an adult who received the AZD1222 COVID-19 vaccine.

CDR3 amino acids: CASSWASADTQYF. In DNA form, the CDR3 reads TGTGCCAGTAGTTGGGCTAGCGCGGATACGCAGTATTTT. This chain uses TRBV19 with TRBJ2-3; D is possibly TRBD2 (6 bases). V was pared by 5 bases and J by 6 bases, with 12 bases between. CDR3 size: 13 residues. CDR1 is LNHDA and CDR2 is SQIVND in the germline V gene (reference sequence).

The genes are TRBV19 and TRBJ2-7, with TRBD2 matching over 13 bases. In germline, CDR1 is LNHDA, CDR2 SQIVND (reference sequence). The CDR3 is 19 residues long. V lost 6 bases and J lost 0; bases outside the gene matches: 14. CDR3 protein: CASSPGLSGLAGISYEQYF. The CDR3 DNA follows: TGTGCCAGTAGCCCGGGACTCTCGGGACTAGCGGGGATCTCCTACGAGCAGTACTTC.

This chain connects TRBV7-8 to TRBJ2-5, with a possible D match to TRBD1 (5 bases). The ends were cut back, 5 bases at V and 3 bases at J, with 13 bases in the middle. The germline CDR1 and CDR2 sequences are SGHVS and FQNEAQ. The CDR3 contains 14 residues. This chain's CDR3 is CASSQYSGKETQYF. For the CDR3, the DNA is TGTGCCAGCAGCCAGTATTCAGGGAAAGAGACCCAGTACTTC.

The chain is built from TRBV10-3 and TRBJ2-3; 12 positions match TRBD1. The germline V gene has CDR1 ENHRY and CDR2 SYGVKD. V was pared by 8 bases and J by 5 bases, with 5 bases of the junction left unmatched. The CDR3 has 14 amino acids. The CDR3 DNA sequence: TGTGCCATCCGGGACAGGGGGCCTGGAGATACGCAGTATTTT. Translating it yields CAIRDRGPGDTQYF.

The chain carries TRBV5-1 and TRBJ1-2, with 10 nucleotides matching TRBD1. This CDR3 spans 14 amino acids. The trim removed 0 bases at V and 8 bases at J, leaving 4 bases unmatched. CDR1 and CDR2 (germline): SGHRS, YFSETQ. The CDR3 region is CASSLGQGAGGYTF. CDR3 in DNA: TGCGCCAGCAGCTTGGGACAGGGGGCAGGAGGCTACACCTTC.

Only a few counts were recorded for this clone. V usage is TRBV7-3 and J usage is TRBJ2-6; D unresolved. The length of the CDR3 is 13 residues. Germline CDR1 and CDR2: SGHTA and FQGTGA. V gave up 5 bases and J gave up 0 bases, with 2 bases separating them. CDR3 sequence: CASSPSGANVLTF. CDR3 coding DNA: TGTGCCAGCAGCCCCTCTGGGGCCAACGTCCTGACTTTC.

This clone was counted between two and nine times. The chain joins TRBV5-4 to TRBJ2-5, with 11 bases that match TRBD2. The length of the CDR3 is 15 residues. The trim removed 3 bases at V and 5 bases at J, leaving 6 bases unmatched. Germline-derived CDR1 and CDR2 are SGHNT and YYREEE (reference sequence). Written as DNA, the CDR3 is TGTGCCAGCAGCTATGTAGCGGGAGGGCGGGAGACCCAGTACTTC. It translates to CASSYVAGGRETQYF. The full variable domain, its missing parts supplied by reference TRBV5-4 and TRBJ2-5, is ETGVTQSPTHLIKTRGQQVTLRCSSQSGHNTVSWYQQALGQGPQFIFQYYREEENGRGNFPPRFSGLQFPNYSSELNVNALELDDSALYLCASSYVAGGRETQYFGPGTRLLVL.

V gene TRBV2 combines with J gene TRBJ2-5; D perhaps matches TRBD2 (6 bases). Germline V gene sequence: CDR1 SNHLY, CDR2 FYNNEI. The CDR3 spans 11 residues. V lost 11 bases and J lost 5, with 12 bases in between. The CDR3 coding sequence is TGTGCCGAAGGAGGAGGGGAGACCCAGTACTTC. It codes for CAEGGGETQYF.

The rearrangement uses TRBV7-2 and TRBJ2-1; 7 positions agree with TRBD1. The CDR3 covers 14 residues. Germline trimming cut 5 bases from V and 1 base from J; bases unmatched to any gene: 2. Germline CDR1 is SGHTA and CDR2 is FQGNSA. DNA of the CDR3: TGTGCCAGCAGCAGGGGACAGTCCTACAATGAGCAGTTCTTC. It encodes CASSRGQSYNEQFF.

The chain is built from TRBV29-1 and TRBJ2-7, with TRBD1 identical over 11 bases. The germline V gene has CDR1 SQVTM and CDR2 ANQGSEA. V gave up 1 base and J gave up 2 bases; unmatched junction bases: 4. The CDR3 is 15 amino acids. Written as DNA, the CDR3 is TGCAGCGTTGAAGGGGACAGGGGGAGGGCCTACGAGCAGTACTTC. It is translated as CSVEGDRGRAYEQYF.

J is TRBJ2-3 and V is TRBV6-2 or TRBV6-3, with TRBD2 matching over 8 bases. The V segment lost 4 bases and the J segment 6 bases; nucleotides outside the gene matches: 12. The CDR3 covers 16 residues. Germline assignment: CDR1 MNHEY and CDR2 SVGEGT. The CDR3 protein is CASSSDRSSGTDTQYF. CDR3 in DNA: TGTGCCAGCAGTTCTGACAGGAGTAGCGGGACGGATACGCAGTATTTT.

This chain joins TRBV7-3 and TRBJ2-1; D remains ambiguous. V was trimmed by 0 bases and J by 9 bases, leaving 9 bases between them. The CDR3 contains 13 residues. The germline gives CDR1 SGHTA, CDR2 FQGTGA. The CDR3 here is CASSLTLSGEQFF. The CDR3 DNA is TGTGCCAGCAGCTTAACCCTCTCCGGTGAGCAGTTCTTC.

The J gene is TRBJ1-1, the V gene TRBV6-5, with a weak D call TRBD1 (5 bases). There are 15 residues in the CDR3. V dropped 2 bases and J dropped 6 bases, with 16 bases sitting between them. Germline lookup yields CDR1 MNHEY and CDR2 SVGAGI. The DNA of the CDR3 is TGTGCCAGCAGTTACCGACAGAGGGCGATCGCTGAAGCTTTCTTT. This gives the protein CASSYRQRAIAEAFF.

This chain links TRBV20-1 with TRBJ2-3, with D unclear. Between the trimmed V and J ends, which lost 3 bases and 9 bases, there was a span of 16 bases. Germline loops: CDR1 DFQATT, CDR2 SNEGSKA (reference sequence). The CDR3 extends over 13 amino acids. The CDR3 here is CSASQVWVGTQYF. The CDR3 DNA sequence: TGCAGTGCTAGTCAGGTGTGGGTTGGGACGCAGTATTTT.

The chain combines TRBV19 with TRBJ1-1, with D possibly TRBD1 on 6 matching bases. This CDR3 spans 11 amino acids. The germline V gene has CDR1 LNHDA and CDR2 SQIVND (reference sequence). Trimming pared 4 bases from V and 11 bases from J, leaving 11 bases between. The CDR3 sequence: CASSKQGFAFF. In nucleotides, the CDR3 is TGTGCCAGTAGTAAACAGGGCTTCGCTTTCTTT.

The CDR3 region is CASSSQGIGEQYF. DNA for the CDR3: TGTGCCAGCAGCTCCCAGGGTATAGGCGAGCAGTACTTC. The V call is TRBV11-2, the J call TRBJ2-7, with D possibly matching TRBD1 (5 bases). The CDR3 has 13 amino acids. In germline, CDR1 is SGHAT, CDR2 FQNNGV. V lost 4 bases to trimming and J lost 6 bases, with 13 bases between them.

V usage is TRBV18 and J usage is TRBJ1-5; maybe TRBD1 (5 bases). The CDR3 extends over 14 amino acids. The V gene lost 0 bases and the J gene lost 7 bases, with 10 bases spanning the gap. Looked up from germline, CDR1 is KGHSH and CDR2 is LQKENI. DNA for the CDR3: TGTGCCAGCTCACCACCCTCGGGGCGGCAGCCCCAGCATTTT. Translating it yields CASSPPSGRQPQHF.

This chain uses TRBV29-1 with TRBJ2-4; TRBD2 agrees at 8 bases. Germline V gene sequence: CDR1 SQVTM, CDR2 ANQGSEA. This CDR3 comprises 13 residues. With 0 bases clipped from V and 6 bases from J, the junction kept 1 base outside the gene matches. The CDR3 nucleotides read TGCAGCGTTGAAGATACTAGCGGAAACATTCAGTACTTC. Its protein is CSVEDTSGNIQYF.

This sequence joins TRBV19 and TRBJ1-4, with 9 bases fitting TRBD1. The CDR3 is 13 residues long. V shed 7 bases, J shed 5 bases, and the junction held 2 bases outside the gene matches. Germline assignment: CDR1 LNHDA and CDR2 SQIVND (reference sequence). As DNA, the CDR3 is TGTGCCAGTACTGGGACAGGGAATGAAAAACTGTTTTTT. As protein: CASTGTGNEKLFF.